These 21 T cell receptor beta chains came from one sample sequenced in a study of regulatory T cells in long-lasting Graves disease. Arm-PCR with iRepertoire HTBI primers amplified the CDR3 regions for these TCR beta libraries. TCRdb independently ran MiXCR on the multiplex PCR reads; one entry per CDR3 protein. The table has roughly 410,000 distinct CDR3 sequences, approximately 16% seen once; the top ten hold over 7.5%. Time point meaning: newly diagnosed GD, antithyroid drugs for less than 3 months. After RNA was extracted from PBMCs, the TCR library was made from it. These data also featured in a second study, about T cells in Graves' hyperthyroidism and ophthalmopathy.

The sample here was peripheral blood mononuclear cells (PBMCs), taken at new diagnosis, from a patient treated with antithyroid drugs. The receptors stem from a woman aged 40 to 50 with Graves disease.

This clonotype was observed at least ten times. V is TRBV12-3 or TRBV12-4 and J is TRBJ2-1, with a possible D match to TRBD2 (6 bases). The V end was cut by 5 bases, the J end by 7 bases, with 18 bases between. The CDR3 has 15 amino acids. The CDR3 reads CASSLGRESRNEQFF. The CDR3 DNA is TGTGCCAGCAGTCTCGGGAGAGAGTCTCGGAATGAGCAGTTCTTC.

Remarks on this clonotype: A clone one base away is much larger, so this may be a read error. The genes are TRBV28 and TRBJ2-7, with a possible D match to TRBD1 (5 bases). Trimming removed 3 bases at V and 4 bases at J, with 13 bases between. Looked up from germline, CDR1 is MDHEN and CDR2 is SYDVKM. The length of the CDR3 is 14 residues. The CDR3: CASSFSGIVYEQYF. In DNA form, the CDR3 reads TGTGCCAGCAGTTTCTCAGGGATAGTTTACGAGCAGTACTTC.

The chain links TRBV20-1 to TRBJ2-7, with D possibly TRBD1 on 7 matching bases. Trimming left V 0 bases short and J 4 bases short, with 13 bases between. The CDR3 contains 14 residues. The germline V gene encodes CDR1 DFQATT and CDR2 SNEGSKA (reference sequence). Written as DNA, the CDR3 is TGCAGTGCTAGAGATTGGACAGGAGGGTACGAGCAGTACTTC. It codes for CSARDWTGGYEQYF.

This clonotype came up many times. The chain carries TRBV20-1 and TRBJ2-5; 13 nucleotides match TRBD2. CDR3 length: 13 residues. With V trimmed by 5 bases and J by 4 bases, 1 base remained unmatched. The germline V gene has CDR1 DFQATT and CDR2 SNEGSKA (reference sequence). CDR3 residues: CSAWTSGRETQYF. DNA of the CDR3: TGCAGTGCTTGGACTAGCGGGAGAGAGACCCAGTACTTC.

This clonotype was detected only a few times. J is TRBJ2-2 and V is TRBV29-1; unclear D gene. Germline CDR1 SQVTM, CDR2 ANQGSEA. The CDR3 is made up of 14 amino acids. Trimming stripped 3 bases from V and 0 bases from J, with 8 bases between. CDR3 loop: CSVEIWANTGELFF. The CDR3 nucleotides read TGCAGCGTTGAGATTTGGGCGAACACCGGGGAGCTGTTTTTT.

This clonotype was observed a few times. A read error is possible here, since a much larger clone lies one base away. This sequence joins TRBV2 and TRBJ2-7; D uncertain. In germline, CDR1 is SNHLY, CDR2 FYNNEI. There are 14 residues in the CDR3. CDR3 sequence (DNA): TGTGCCAGCAGTTTGAATCCAACCACCTACGAGCAGTATTTC. Its protein product is CASSLNPTTYEQYF.

Remarks on this clonotype: Since a far larger clone is one base different, this is likely a read error. The V and J genes are TRBV2 and TRBJ2-1, with 9 nucleotides matching TRBD1. The germline V gene has CDR1 SNHLY and CDR2 FYNNEI. The CDR3 loop spans 15 amino acids. The CDR3 loop reads CASSAGTGLYSEQFF. The CDR3 bases are TGTGCCAGCAGTGCCGGGACAGGGCTCTACAGTGAGCAGTTCTTC.

This clonotype was seen only a few times. An end of the junction differs from the germline gene, which may be a read error. This rearrangement joins TRBV11-2 to TRBJ2-1, with D possibly being TRBD2 (6 bases). In germline, CDR1 is SGHAT, CDR2 FQNNGV. The CDR3 spans 15 residues. CDR3 amino acids: CASSLGFGGNNEQFF. In DNA form, the CDR3 reads TGTGCCAGCAGTTTAGGATTTGGGGGGAACAATGAGCAGTTCTTC.

Worth noting for this clonotype: Germline and junction disagree at one end, which may indicate a read error. The CDR3 bases are TGTGCCAGCAGTCCCCTCGGGGTCCCCGACACCGGGGAGCTGCTTTTT. Residues: CASSPLGVPDTGELLF. The chain recombines TRBV27 with TRBJ2-2; TRBD2 might be the D (5 bases). The CDR3 contains 16 residues. CDR1 and CDR2 (germline): MNHEY, SMNVEV (reference sequence).

At least ten counts were recorded for this clonotype. The chain is built from TRBV28 and TRBJ2-7, with 8 nucleotides matching TRBD2. The length of the CDR3 is 18 residues. With V trimmed by 8 bases and J by 2 bases, 20 bases remained unmatched. Germline V gene lookup returns CDR1 MDHEN and CDR2 SYDVKM. CDR3 residues: CASASPREGRISAYEQYF. Here the CDR3 DNA reads TGTGCCAGCGCATCTCCACGGGAGGGCCGGATATCGGCCTACGAGCAGTACTTC.

This clonotype came up a few times. The CDR3 is CASSPGRGFAKNIQYF. The CDR3 nucleotides read TGCGCCAGCAGCCCCGGCAGGGGGTTTGCCAAAAACATTCAGTACTTC. The rearrangement links TRBV4-1 to TRBJ2-4; 7 bases align to TRBD1. The CDR3 consists of 16 residues. V lost 4 bases and J lost 1; bases outside the gene matches: 7. From germline, CDR1 is MGHRA and CDR2 YSYEKL.

This clonotype has ten or more counts. The chain uses TRBV28 and TRBJ2-1, with 9 bases that match TRBD2. The CDR3 loop spans 18 amino acids. Germline V gene sequence: CDR1 MDHEN, CDR2 SYDVKM. V lost 3 bases and J lost 4; bases outside the gene matches: 13. For the CDR3, the DNA is TGTGCCAGCAGTTTTTTTTGGCGGGAGGGCCTCCGGTACAATGAGCAGTTCTTC. Protein product: CASSFFWREGLRYNEQFF.

This clonotype was picked up many times. The chain carries TRBV12-3 or TRBV12-4 and TRBJ2-3; TRBD2 matches 13 bases. With 4 bases clipped from V and 4 bases from J, the junction kept 5 bases outside the gene matches. The CDR3 has 16 residues. The CDR3 loop reads CASSSGLAGVADTQYF. DNA of the CDR3: TGTGCCAGCAGTTCCGGACTAGCGGGAGTCGCAGATACGCAGTATTTT.

The chain joins TRBV20-1 to TRBJ2-2; weak D call: TRBD1 (7 bases). The CDR3 covers 15 residues. The V end lost 0 bases, the J end lost 4 bases, and 12 bases lay between the germline ends. The germline CDR1 and CDR2 sequences are DFQATT and SNEGSKA (reference sequence). The CDR3 protein is CSAREQGGGTGELFF. The CDR3 region has the DNA TGCAGTGCTAGAGAGCAGGGGGGAGGCACCGGGGAGCTGTTTTTT.

The chain has TRBV13 and TRBJ1-4, with D perhaps TRBD1 (5 bases). CDR1 is PRHDT and CDR2 is FYEKMQ in the germline V gene (reference sequence). Trimming took 5 bases from V and 5 from J, leaving 15 bases between them. This CDR3 has 15 amino acids. CDR3 in DNA: TGTGCCAGCAGCCCAGGGCCCAATTGGAATGAAAAACTGTTTTTT. It encodes CASSPGPNWNEKLFF.

This clonotype was seen a handful of times. The rearrangement joins TRBV6-1 to TRBJ1-3, with TRBD1 identical over 7 bases. J lost 0 bases, V lost 6 bases, and 17 bases had no gene match. Germline CDR1 reads MNHNS; CDR2 reads SASEGT. This CDR3 comprises 19 residues. The chain's CDR3 is CASSPKGGTATSSGNTIYF. CDR3 in DNA: TGTGCCAGCAGCCCGAAGGGGGGGACAGCGACGAGCTCTGGAAACACCATATATTTT.

This chain links TRBV19 with TRBJ2-1, with 10 bases matching TRBD2. The V and J ends lost 7 bases and 7 bases, in that order; junction bases with no gene match: 10. Germline CDR1 LNHDA, CDR2 SQIVND (reference sequence). There are 15 residues in the CDR3. CDR3 coding DNA: TGTGCCAGTACACCCAGCGGGAGGGGTAAGAATGAGCAGTTCTTC. This gives the protein CASTPSGRGKNEQFF.

J is TRBJ2-5 and V is TRBV24-1; no clear D. Germline-derived CDR1 and CDR2 are KGHDR and SFDVKD. This CDR3 comprises 13 residues. The ends were cut back, 1 base at V and 5 bases at J, with 7 bases in the middle. The CDR3, as DNA: TGTGCCACCAGTGATTTAAGGGTGGAGACCCAGTACTTC. Its translation is CATSDLRVETQYF.

Only a few counts were recorded for this clonotype. This chain connects TRBV7-3 to TRBJ1-1, with D possibly matching TRBD1 (6 bases). Germline lookup yields CDR1 SGHTA and CDR2 FQGTGA. The CDR3 has 15 amino acids. The V gene lost 5 bases and the J gene lost 5 bases, with 18 bases spanning the gap. The CDR3 spells CASSPRGGRGTEAFF. The CDR3, as DNA: TGTGCCAGCAGCCCTCGAGGGGGAAGAGGGACTGAAGCTTTCTTT.

This clonotype appeared a few times. V is TRBV7-2 and J is TRBJ2-5, with D possibly TRBD1 on 5 matching bases. Trimming stripped 1 base from V and 4 bases from J, with 13 bases between. The CDR3 contains 15 residues. In germline, CDR1 is SGHTA, CDR2 FQGNSA. The chain's CDR3 is CASSLDSRGVETQYF. The CDR3 bases are TGTGCCAGCAGCTTAGACTCTAGGGGCGTAGAGACCCAGTACTTC.

At least ten counts were recorded for this clonotype. This chain joins TRBV28 and TRBJ1-1, with 7 bases matching TRBD1. In germline, CDR1 is MDHEN, CDR2 SYDVKM. The trim removed 8 bases at V and 2 bases at J, leaving 5 bases unmatched. There are 13 residues in the CDR3. As DNA, the CDR3 is TGTGCCAGCCTAGGGGGCGCCAACACTGAAGCTTTCTTT. As protein: CASLGGANTEAFF.